The 23 T cell receptor beta chains below all came from one sample that was sequenced in a study of cytomegalovirus exposure and HLA in healthy donors. 60 Vbeta and 13 Jbeta primers were used in PCR. Some clones are missing from TCRdb's copy, which holds only in-frame ones; the method was immunoSEQ multiplex PCR. The sample has more than 40,000 clones, and its top ten clones hold approximately 2.1%. The sample comprised PBMCs. These receptors originate from a female donor in good health and CMV-seronegative.

The CDR3 DNA sequence: TGTGCCAGCAGTTATATGCCTACAGGGGATGGCTACACCTTC. This encodes CASSYMPTGDGYTF. The chain is built from TRBV6-5 and TRBJ1-2, with 7 bases identical to TRBD1. The CDR3 spans 14 residues. V lost 3 bases, J lost 6 bases, and 7 bases stayed unmatched. Per germline, CDR1 MNHEY and CDR2 SVGAGI.

The chain links TRBV29-1 to TRBJ1-2; TRBD1 matches 11 bases. Germline V gives CDR1 SQVTM, CDR2 ANQGSEA. This CDR3 is 14 amino acids long. With V trimmed by 7 bases and J by 7 bases, 11 bases remained unmatched. The DNA of the CDR3 is TGCAGCGCAACCCCGGGACAGGGGGTCTCTGGCTACACCTTC. Its protein is CSATPGQGVSGYTF.

The chain employs TRBV2 and TRBJ1-6; TRBD1 matches 9 bases. V gave up 6 bases and J gave up 9 bases; unmatched junction bases: 9. CDR1 and CDR2 from the germline V gene are SNHLY and FYNNEI. The length of the CDR3 is 15 residues. The CDR3 DNA follows: TGTGCCAGCAGCCGAAGGACAGGGGACAGTTCACCCCTCCACTTT. Translation: CASSRRTGDSSPLHF.

The CDR3 region is CSVVWALAGVHGELFF. The CDR3 nucleotides read TGCAGCGTTGTTTGGGCTCTAGCGGGAGTACACGGGGAGCTGTTTTTT. This chain links TRBV29-1 with TRBJ2-2; TRBD2 matches at 10 bases. J gave up 7 bases and V 4 bases, and 12 bases lay outside the gene matches. From germline, CDR1 is SQVTM and CDR2 ANQGSEA. The CDR3 is made up of 16 amino acids.

The chain carries TRBV6-5 and TRBJ2-1; 12 bases line up with TRBD2. This CDR3 has 15 residues. Losses at the gene ends were 6 bases for V and 6 bases for J; bases not matched to a gene: 6. The germline V gene has CDR1 MNHEY and CDR2 SVGAGI. CDR3 sequence reads: CASSPGLAGINEQFF. The DNA of the CDR3 is TGTGCCAGCAGCCCAGGACTAGCGGGGATCAATGAGCAGTTCTTC.

The gene calls are TRBV30 and TRBJ1-5; 8 bases map to TRBD1. Germline loops: CDR1 GTSNPN, CDR2 SVGIG (reference sequence). This CDR3 is built from 14 residues. Trimming removed 1 base from V and 3 bases from J; junction bases left unmatched: 2. CDR3 region: CAWSGDRNNQPQHF. The CDR3 coding sequence is TGTGCCTGGAGTGGGGACAGGAACAATCAGCCCCAGCATTTT.

The chain employs TRBV5-1 and TRBJ2-3; the D gene is possibly TRBD2 (5 bases). The germline gives CDR1 SGHRS, CDR2 YFSETQ. This CDR3 is 14 amino acids long. Between the trimmed V and J ends, which lost 8 bases and 0 bases, there was a span of 13 bases. CDR3 region: CASQRSTSTDTQYF. The DNA of the CDR3 is TGCGCCAGTCAGCGGTCCACCAGCACAGATACGCAGTATTTT.

The V gene is TRBV14, the J gene TRBJ1-1; the D gene is possibly TRBD1 (6 bases). The V and J ends lost 1 base and 1 base respectively, with 7 bases between them. This CDR3 contains 14 residues. CDR1 and CDR2 (germline): SGHDN, FVKESK. DNA for the CDR3: TGTGCCAGCAGCCAAGTCAGGGGGAACACTGAAGCTTTCTTT. Its translation: CASSQVRGNTEAFF.

The V call is TRBV29-1, the J call TRBJ1-2; TRBD1 aligns across 7 bases. With 7 bases clipped from V and 8 bases from J, the junction kept 7 bases outside the gene matches. CDR1 and CDR2 from the germline V gene are SQVTM and ANQGSEA. This CDR3 comprises 11 residues. CDR3 sequence reads: CSENRGGGYTF. The CDR3, as DNA: TGCAGCGAAAACAGGGGAGGCGGCTACACCTTC.

The chain combines TRBV30 with TRBJ1-5, with a possible D match to TRBD1 (6 bases). This CDR3 comprises 17 residues. Trimming took 1 base from V and 0 from J, leaving 16 bases between them. CDR1 and CDR2 from the germline V gene are GTSNPN and SVGIG (reference sequence). The CDR3 DNA is TGTGCCTGGAGTGCGAGGGGGGGGGATTATAGCAATCAGCCCCAGCATTTT. Its translation is CAWSARGGDYSNQPQHF.

The chain recombines TRBV5-4 with TRBJ2-2; 7 bases align to TRBD1. Looked up from germline, CDR1 is SGHNT and CDR2 is YYREEE (reference sequence). CDR3 length: 15 residues. The ends lost 4 bases at V and 2 bases at J; junction bases unmatched: 5. Here the CDR3 DNA reads TGTGCCAGCAGCCGGGGACAGAGAAACACCGGGGAGCTGTTTTTT. As protein: CASSRGQRNTGELFF.

The chain is built from TRBV6-6 and TRBJ1-2; 7 nucleotides line up with TRBD1. After removal of 7 bases from V and 2 bases from J, the junction contained 4 bases not matched to a gene. CDR3 size: 13 residues. Germline CDR1 reads MNHNY; CDR2 reads SVGAGI (reference sequence). The CDR3 DNA reads as TGTGCCAGCACCGACAGGGTGAACTATGGCTACACCTTC. Translated, it gives CASTDRVNYGYTF.

The chain has TRBV14 and TRBJ2-1, with 8 bases that match TRBD2. Germline V gives CDR1 SGHDN, CDR2 FVKESK. With 4 bases clipped from V and 14 bases from J, the junction kept 13 bases outside the gene matches. This CDR3 region has 14 residues. In DNA, the CDR3 is TGTGCCAGCAGCCTACGGGACCGAGGGACTAGGAAGTTCTTC. Translating gives CASSLRDRGTRKFF.

V usage is TRBV4-1 and J usage is TRBJ1-2; TRBD1 aligns across 10 bases. Per germline, CDR1 MGHRA and CDR2 YSYEKL. Germline trimming cut 4 bases from V and 4 bases from J; bases unmatched to any gene: 9. The CDR3 is 16 residues long. In nucleotides, the CDR3 is TGCGCCAGCAGCCTCTCACGGACAGGGGGTATCTATGGCTACACCTTC. This sequence encodes CASSLSRTGGIYGYTF.

The V gene is TRBV9, the J gene TRBJ1-2; D unresolved. The CDR3 loop spans 13 amino acids. Germline-derived CDR1 and CDR2 are SGDLS and YYNGEE. V was clipped by 0 bases and J by 3 bases, with 6 bases between them. The CDR3 bases are TGTGCCAGCAGCGTAGGCCGGGACTATGGCTACACCTTC. This gives the protein CASSVGRDYGYTF.

The chain is built from TRBV14 and TRBJ2-7; D remains ambiguous. V lost 5 bases and J lost 6, with 8 bases in between. CDR3 size: 11 residues. The germline V gene has CDR1 SGHDN and CDR2 FVKESK. CDR3 nucleotide sequence: TGTGCCAGCAGCTCTTTCGGCGAGCAGTACTTC. It specifies CASSSFGEQYF.

The chain uses TRBV11-2 and TRBJ2-1, with unresolved D. Germline CDR1 reads SGHAT; CDR2 reads FQNNGV. The CDR3 is 15 amino acids. V lost 3 bases and J lost 0, with 9 bases in between. The CDR3 nucleotides read TGTGCCAGCAGCTTCGGTACGGGCTCCTACAATGAGCAGTTCTTC. Its protein is CASSFGTGSYNEQFF.

This sequence joins TRBV10-1 and TRBJ2-7; D is ambiguous. Germline CDR1 reads WNHNN; CDR2 reads SYGVQD (reference sequence). V was clipped by 4 bases and J by 5 bases, with 3 bases between them. There are 10 residues in the CDR3. The CDR3 loop reads CASSANEQYF. CDR3 sequence (DNA): TGCGCCAGCAGTGCCAACGAGCAGTACTTC.

This chain uses TRBV19 with TRBJ2-7; 8 nucleotides match TRBD1. The CDR3 sequence is 13 residues long. Germline V gene lookup returns CDR1 LNHDA and CDR2 SQIVND (reference sequence). Unmatched junction bases numbered 2, after V lost 5 bases and J lost 2 bases. CDR3 coding DNA: TGTGCCAGTAGTGCGGGACAGGCCTACGAGCAGTACTTC. It codes for CASSAGQAYEQYF.

V is TRBV4-1 and J is TRBJ2-2; D might be TRBD1 (6 bases). Trimming cost V 0 bases and J 1 base, with 15 bases left between them. The germline gives CDR1 MGHRA, CDR2 YSYEKL. The CDR3 contains 18 residues. The CDR3 DNA sequence: TGCGCCAGCAGCCAAGATAAACCTGAGGGGGTGAACACCGGGGAGCTGTTTTTT. Protein product: CASSQDKPEGVNTGELFF.

The chain is built from TRBV29-1 and TRBJ2-5, with TRBD1 identical over 10 bases. CDR3 length equals 15 residues. Germline trimming cut 7 bases from V and 0 bases from J; bases unmatched to any gene: 8. CDR1 is SQVTM and CDR2 is ANQGSEA in the germline V gene. CDR3 nucleotide sequence: TGCAGCGCCGTTCGGGACAGGGGAGACCAAGAGACCCAGTACTTC. Protein: CSAVRDRGDQETQYF.

The rearrangement joins TRBV5-1 to TRBJ2-5; TRBD2 matches 8 bases. J was trimmed by 3 bases and V by 0 bases; bases with no gene match: 4. The CDR3 runs 15 residues. CDR1 SGHRS and CDR2 YFSETQ come from the germline V gene. CDR3 amino acids: CASSLDGTREETQYF. CDR3 nucleotides: TGCGCCAGCAGCTTGGACGGGACTAGAGAAGAGACCCAGTACTTC.

To note about this clone: At one of its ends the junction is not consistent with the germline gene, which may arise from a read error. The V and J genes are TRBV5-1 and TRBJ1-1, with 8 nucleotides matching TRBD1. The CDR3 loop spans 16 amino acids. Germline assignment: CDR1 SGHRS and CDR2 YFSETQ. Here the CDR3 DNA reads TGCGCCAGCAGCTTGGTGGCAGGGGGCCTGAACACTGAAGATTTCTTT. This codes for CASSLVAGGLNTEDFF.